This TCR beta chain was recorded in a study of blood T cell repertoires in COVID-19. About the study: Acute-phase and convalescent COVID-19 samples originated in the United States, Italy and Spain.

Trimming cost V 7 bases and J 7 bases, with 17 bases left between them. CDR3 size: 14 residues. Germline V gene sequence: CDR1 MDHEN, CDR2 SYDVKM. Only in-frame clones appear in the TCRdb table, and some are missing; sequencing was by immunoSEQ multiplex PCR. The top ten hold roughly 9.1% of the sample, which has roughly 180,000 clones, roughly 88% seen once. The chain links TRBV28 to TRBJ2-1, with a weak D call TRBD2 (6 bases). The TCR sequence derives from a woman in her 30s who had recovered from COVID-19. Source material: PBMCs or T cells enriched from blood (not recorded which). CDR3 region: CASTTSFGLNEQFF. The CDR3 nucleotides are TGTGCCAGCACGACTAGTTTCGGTTTGAATGAGCAGTTCTTC.